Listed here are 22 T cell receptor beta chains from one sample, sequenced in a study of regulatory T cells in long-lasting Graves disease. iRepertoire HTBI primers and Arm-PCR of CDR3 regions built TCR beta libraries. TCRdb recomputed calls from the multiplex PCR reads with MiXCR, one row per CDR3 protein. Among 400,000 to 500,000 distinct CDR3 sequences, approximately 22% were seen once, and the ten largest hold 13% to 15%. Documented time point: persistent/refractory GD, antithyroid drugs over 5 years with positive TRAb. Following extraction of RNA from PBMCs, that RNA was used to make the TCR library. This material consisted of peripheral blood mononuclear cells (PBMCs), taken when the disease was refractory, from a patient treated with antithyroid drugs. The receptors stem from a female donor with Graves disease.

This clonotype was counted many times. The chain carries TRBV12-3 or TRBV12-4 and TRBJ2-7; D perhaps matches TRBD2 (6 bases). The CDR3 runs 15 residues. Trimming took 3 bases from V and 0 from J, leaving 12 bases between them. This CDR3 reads CASSFRGLHSYEQYF. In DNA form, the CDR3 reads TGTGCCAGCAGTTTTAGGGGACTCCACTCCTACGAGCAGTACTTC.

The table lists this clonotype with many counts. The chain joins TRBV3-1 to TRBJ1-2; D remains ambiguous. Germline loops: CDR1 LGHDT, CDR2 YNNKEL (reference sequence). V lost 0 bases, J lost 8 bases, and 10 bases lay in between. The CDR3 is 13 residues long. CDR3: CASSQDQVQGYTF. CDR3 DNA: TGTGCCAGCAGCCAAGATCAGGTTCAGGGCTACACCTTC.

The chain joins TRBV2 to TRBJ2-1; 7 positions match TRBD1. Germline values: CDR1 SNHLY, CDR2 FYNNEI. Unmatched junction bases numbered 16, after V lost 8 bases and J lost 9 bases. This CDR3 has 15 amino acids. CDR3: CASPVTEGQFAEQFF. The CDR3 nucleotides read TGTGCCAGCCCGGTCACTGAGGGACAGTTCGCTGAGCAGTTCTTC.

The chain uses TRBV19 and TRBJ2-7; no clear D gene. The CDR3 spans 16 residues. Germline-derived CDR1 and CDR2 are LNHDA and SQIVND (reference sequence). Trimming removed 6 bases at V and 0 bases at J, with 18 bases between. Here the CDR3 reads CASSRVRAAGSYEQYF. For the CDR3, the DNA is TGTGCCAGTAGCCGCGTCCGAGCAGCAGGCTCCTACGAGCAGTACTTC.

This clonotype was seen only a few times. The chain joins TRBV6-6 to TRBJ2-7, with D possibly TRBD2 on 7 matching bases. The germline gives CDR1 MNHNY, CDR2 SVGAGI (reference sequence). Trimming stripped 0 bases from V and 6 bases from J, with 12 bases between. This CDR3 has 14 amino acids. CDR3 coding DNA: TGTGCCAGCAGTTACTCGTGGGGAGGGGGCGAGCAGTACTTC. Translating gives CASSYSWGGGEQYF.

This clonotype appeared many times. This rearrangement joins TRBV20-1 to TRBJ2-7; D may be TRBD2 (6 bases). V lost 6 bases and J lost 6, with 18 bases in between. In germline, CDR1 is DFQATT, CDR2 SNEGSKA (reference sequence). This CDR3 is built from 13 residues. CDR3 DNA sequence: TGCAGTGCCCCTAGGAGGGATAGAGCCGAGCAGTACTTC. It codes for CSAPRRDRAEQYF.

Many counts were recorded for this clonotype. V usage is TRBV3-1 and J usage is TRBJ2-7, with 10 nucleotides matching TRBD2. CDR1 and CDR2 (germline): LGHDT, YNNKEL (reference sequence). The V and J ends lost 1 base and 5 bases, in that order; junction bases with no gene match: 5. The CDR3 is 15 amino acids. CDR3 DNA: TGTGCCAGCAGCCAAGTTACTAGCGGGACGGACGAGCAGTACTTC. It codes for CASSQVTSGTDEQYF.

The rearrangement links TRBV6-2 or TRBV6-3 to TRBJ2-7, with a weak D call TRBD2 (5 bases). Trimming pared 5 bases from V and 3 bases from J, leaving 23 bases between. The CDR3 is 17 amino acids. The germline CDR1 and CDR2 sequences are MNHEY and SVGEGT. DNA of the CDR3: TGTGCCAGCAGTCCCCAAGGCGGCGGGCAGACCAACTACGAGCAGTACTTC. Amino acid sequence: CASSPQGGGQTNYEQYF.

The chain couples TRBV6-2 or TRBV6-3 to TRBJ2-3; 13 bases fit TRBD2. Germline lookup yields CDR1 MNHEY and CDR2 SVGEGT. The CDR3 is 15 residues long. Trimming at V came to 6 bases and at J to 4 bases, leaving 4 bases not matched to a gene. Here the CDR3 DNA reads TGTGCCAGCAGAGGACTAGCGGGAGCCCCAGATACGCAGTATTTT. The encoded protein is CASRGLAGAPDTQYF.

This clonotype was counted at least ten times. The CDR3 protein is CGSSGANYGYTF. CDR3 coding DNA: TGTGGATCCTCGGGGGCGAACTATGGCTACACCTTC. The chain uses TRBV28 and TRBJ1-2; D perhaps matches TRBD1 (6 bases). The CDR3 runs 12 residues. From germline, CDR1 is MDHEN and CDR2 SYDVKM.

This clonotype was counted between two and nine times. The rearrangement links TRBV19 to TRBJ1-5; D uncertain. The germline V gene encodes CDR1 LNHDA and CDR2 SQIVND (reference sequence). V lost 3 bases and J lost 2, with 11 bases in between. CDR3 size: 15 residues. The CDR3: CASSMRAAGNQPQHF. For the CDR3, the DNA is TGTGCCAGTAGTATGAGGGCGGCAGGCAATCAGCCCCAGCATTTT.

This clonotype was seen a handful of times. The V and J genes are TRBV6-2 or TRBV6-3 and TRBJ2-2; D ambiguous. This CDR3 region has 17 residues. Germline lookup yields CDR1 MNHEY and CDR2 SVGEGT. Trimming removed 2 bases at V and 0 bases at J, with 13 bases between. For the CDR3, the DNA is TGTGCCAGCAGTTACAAAAGTGGCGGCTCGAACACCGGGGAGCTGTTTTTT. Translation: CASSYKSGGSNTGELFF.

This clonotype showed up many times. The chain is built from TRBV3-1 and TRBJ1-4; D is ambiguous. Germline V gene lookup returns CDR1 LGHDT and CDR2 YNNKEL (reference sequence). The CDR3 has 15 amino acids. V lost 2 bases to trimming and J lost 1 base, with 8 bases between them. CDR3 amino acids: CASSQSWKTNEKLFF. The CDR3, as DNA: TGTGCCAGCAGCCAAAGTTGGAAAACTAATGAAAAACTGTTTTTT.

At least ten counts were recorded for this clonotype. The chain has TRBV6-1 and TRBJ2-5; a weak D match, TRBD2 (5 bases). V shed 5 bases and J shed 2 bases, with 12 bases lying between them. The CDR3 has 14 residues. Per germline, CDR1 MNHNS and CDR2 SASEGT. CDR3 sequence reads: CASSREGWQETQYF. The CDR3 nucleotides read TGTGCCAGCAGTCGGGAAGGCTGGCAAGAGACCCAGTACTTC.

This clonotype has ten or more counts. The CDR3 protein is CASNDQGQLVRSPENTIYF. In nucleotides, the CDR3 is TGTGCCAGCAACGACCAGGGACAGCTTGTACGGTCTCCGGAAAACACCATATATTTT. The V gene is TRBV2, the J gene TRBJ1-3; 7 nucleotides match TRBD1. CDR3 length equals 19 residues. CDR1 is SNHLY and CDR2 is FYNNEI in the germline V gene. With V trimmed by 7 bases and J by 6 bases, 24 bases remained unmatched.

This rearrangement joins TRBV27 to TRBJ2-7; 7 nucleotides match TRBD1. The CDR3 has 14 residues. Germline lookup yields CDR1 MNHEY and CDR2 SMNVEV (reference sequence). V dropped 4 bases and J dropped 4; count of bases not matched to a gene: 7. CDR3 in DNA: TGTGCCAGCAGTTCCTCCGGGACAGAATACGAGCAGTACTTC. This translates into CASSSSGTEYEQYF.

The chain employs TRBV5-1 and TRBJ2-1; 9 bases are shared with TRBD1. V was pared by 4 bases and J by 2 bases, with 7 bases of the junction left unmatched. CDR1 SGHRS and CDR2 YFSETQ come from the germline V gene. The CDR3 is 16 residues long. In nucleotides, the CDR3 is TGCGCCAGCAGCCCTGATCGACAGGGGGCCTACAATGAGCAGTTCTTC. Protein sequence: CASSPDRQGAYNEQFF.

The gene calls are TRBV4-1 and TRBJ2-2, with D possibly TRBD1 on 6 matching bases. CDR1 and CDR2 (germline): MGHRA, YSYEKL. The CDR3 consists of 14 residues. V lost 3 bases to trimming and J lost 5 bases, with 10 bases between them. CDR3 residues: CASSHRTVTGELFF. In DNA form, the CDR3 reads TGCGCCAGCAGCCACCGGACAGTTACCGGGGAGCTGTTTTTT.

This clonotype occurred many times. This chain's CDR3 is CASSLGGQTRYGYTF. The CDR3 DNA reads as TGTGCCAGCAGCTTAGGGGGACAGACCCGCTATGGCTACACCTTC. The chain has TRBV11-2 and TRBJ1-2; TRBD1 matches 7 bases. CDR1 SGHAT and CDR2 FQNNGV come from the germline V gene. The ends lost 1 base at V and 4 bases at J; junction bases unmatched: 6. CDR3 length: 15 amino acids.

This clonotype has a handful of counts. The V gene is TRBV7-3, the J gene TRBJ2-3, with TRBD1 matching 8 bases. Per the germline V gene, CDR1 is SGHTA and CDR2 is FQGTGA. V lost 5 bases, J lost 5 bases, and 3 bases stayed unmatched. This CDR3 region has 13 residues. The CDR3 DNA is TGTGCCAGCAGCAGAGACAGGGGAGATACGCAGTATTTT. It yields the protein CASSRDRGDTQYF.

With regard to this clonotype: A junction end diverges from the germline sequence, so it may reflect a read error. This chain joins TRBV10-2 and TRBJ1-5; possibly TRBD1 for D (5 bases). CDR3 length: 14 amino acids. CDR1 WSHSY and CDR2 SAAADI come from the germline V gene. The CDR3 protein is CASSEGDRDQPQHF. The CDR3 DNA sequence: TGCGCCAGCAGTGAGGGAGACAGAGATCAACCCCAGCATTTT.

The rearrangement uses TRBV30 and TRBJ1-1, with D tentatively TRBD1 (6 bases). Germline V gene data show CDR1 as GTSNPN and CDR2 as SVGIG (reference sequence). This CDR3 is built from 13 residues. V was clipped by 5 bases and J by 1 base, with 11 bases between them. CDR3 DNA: TGTGCCTGGGGGGGGCAGGGGAACACTGAAGCTTTCTTT. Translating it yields CAWGGQGNTEAFF.